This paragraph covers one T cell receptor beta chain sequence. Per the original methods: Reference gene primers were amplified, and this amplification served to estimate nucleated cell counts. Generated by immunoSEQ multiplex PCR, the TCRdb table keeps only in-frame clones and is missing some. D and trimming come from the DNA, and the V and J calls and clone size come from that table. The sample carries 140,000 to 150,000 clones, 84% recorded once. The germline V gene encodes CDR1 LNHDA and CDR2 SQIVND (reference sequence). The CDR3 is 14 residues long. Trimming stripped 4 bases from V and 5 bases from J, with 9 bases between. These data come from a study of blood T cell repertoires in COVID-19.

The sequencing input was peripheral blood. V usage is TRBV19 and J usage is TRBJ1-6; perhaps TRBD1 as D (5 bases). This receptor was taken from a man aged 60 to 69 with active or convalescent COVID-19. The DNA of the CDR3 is TGTGCCAGTAGTACCCGGGGGGATAATTCACCCCTCCACTTT. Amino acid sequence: CASSTRGDNSPLHF.